The 30 T cell receptor beta chains given below trace back to one sample, sequenced in a study of T cells in localized non-small cell lung cancer. The table came from immunoSEQ multiplex PCR; TCRdb's copy has only in-frame clones and leaves some out. Of almost 35,000 clones in the sample, roughly 93% were seen once. This material consisted of peripheral blood, taken before any cancer treatment. The receptors originated from an older female donor with stage I lung adenocarcinoma.

The gene calls are TRBV7-9 and TRBJ2-4, with 10 nucleotides matching TRBD1. V lost 5 bases and J lost 8; bases outside the gene matches: 6. The CDR3 extends over 14 amino acids. Germline-derived CDR1 and CDR2 are SEHNR and FQNEAQ (reference sequence). The CDR3 DNA reads as TGTGCCAGCAGCGAGAGGGACAGGGGTTACATTCAGTACTTC. Its protein is CASSERDRGYIQYF.

The rearrangement links TRBV29-1 to TRBJ2-3, with 10 bases lining up with TRBD1. Germline V gives CDR1 SQVTM, CDR2 ANQGSEA. CDR3 length: 15 residues. Losses at the gene ends were 6 bases for V and 2 bases for J; bases not matched to a gene: 8. As DNA, the CDR3 is TGCAGCGTCGCCCGACAGGGGGCTGTCACAGATACGCAGTATTTT. It encodes CSVARQGAVTDTQYF.

This clone was detected a few times. The gene calls are TRBV29-1 and TRBJ1-1; D not certain. The germline V and J ends were trimmed by 3 bases and 0 bases, with 11 bases remaining between them. Germline CDR1 SQVTM, CDR2 ANQGSEA. CDR3 length equals 14 residues. CDR3 DNA: TGCAGCGTTGAGGCCGTGGTCGTGAACACTGAAGCTTTCTTT. Translated: CSVEAVVVNTEAFF.

This chain connects TRBV28 to TRBJ1-1; weak D call: TRBD1 (6 bases). Deletions cut 8 bases from V and 1 base from J, with 11 bases between. Germline V gene data show CDR1 as MDHEN and CDR2 as SYDVKM. CDR3 size: 13 residues. As DNA, the CDR3 is TGTGCCAGCGGAGGAGGGGGGAACACTGAAGCTTTCTTT. Translating it yields CASGGGGNTEAFF.

The chain uses TRBV19 and TRBJ1-5; D remains unclear. CDR3 size: 14 residues. Germline V gene sequence: CDR1 LNHDA, CDR2 SQIVND (reference sequence). The V end was cut by 2 bases, the J end by 3 bases, with 8 bases between. CDR3 sequence: CASSIQGTNQPQHF. The CDR3 DNA reads TGTGCCAGTAGTATACAAGGTACCAATCAGCCCCAGCATTTT.

This clone was counted once. The rearrangement joins TRBV19 to TRBJ1-1; D is undetermined. The ends were cut back, 6 bases at V and 10 bases at J, with 24 bases in the middle. Germline V gene data show CDR1 as LNHDA and CDR2 as SQIVND (reference sequence). This CDR3 has 15 residues. In DNA form, the CDR3 reads TGTGCCAGTAGCCTAGGCCCGGGAGGCCTCCATGGAGCTTTCTTT. This codes for CASSLGPGGLHGAFF.

CDR3 loop: CASSPGTVYGYTF. For the CDR3, the DNA is TGCGCCAGCAGCCCAGGGACAGTTTATGGCTACACCTTC. The chain recombines TRBV5-1 with TRBJ1-2; 7 positions match TRBD1. J gave up 5 bases and V 4 bases, and 5 bases lay outside the gene matches. CDR3 size: 13 residues. Germline V gives CDR1 SGHRS, CDR2 YFSETQ.

The J gene is TRBJ2-5, the V gene TRBV7-2, with 7 bases fitting TRBD1. Per germline, CDR1 SGHTA and CDR2 FQGNSA. The trim removed 1 base at V and 2 bases at J, leaving 10 bases unmatched. The CDR3 has 17 residues. DNA for the CDR3: TGTGCCAGCAGCTTAGGAGCCTGGGCAGGGGGACAAGAGACCCAGTACTTC. It codes for CASSLGAWAGGQETQYF.

The chain links TRBV5-1 to TRBJ2-1, with 7 bases lining up with TRBD2. CDR3 size: 14 residues. Losses at the gene ends were 4 bases for V and 15 bases for J; bases not matched to a gene: 16. Germline V gives CDR1 SGHRS, CDR2 YFSETQ. CDR3 DNA sequence: TGCGCCAGCAGCATTGAGGGGAGGGGAACTGGGTCGTTCTTC. Its protein product is CASSIEGRGTGSFF.

This clone has just one count. The gene calls are TRBV6-5 and TRBJ2-7, with TRBD1 as a possible D gene (6 bases). Germline lookup yields CDR1 MNHEY and CDR2 SVGAGI. V was shortened by 4 bases and J by 1 base, with 14 bases between the two germline ends. The CDR3 consists of 15 residues. The CDR3 DNA sequence: TGTGCCAGCAGTTCACCGGGACAATTTTCCTACGAGCAGTACTTC. Its translation: CASSSPGQFSYEQYF.

In DNA, the CDR3 is TGTGCCAGCAGCTCTCGGACAGAGGGCTACACCTTC. This translates into CASSSRTEGYTF. The rearrangement links TRBV11-3 to TRBJ1-2, with D possibly matching TRBD1 (6 bases). Trimming removed 4 bases from V and 8 bases from J, with 11 bases in between. Germline V gene data show CDR1 as SGHNT and CDR2 as YENEEA. The CDR3 covers 12 residues.

The chain combines TRBV6-5 with TRBJ2-4; D call uncertain. Trimming removed 0 bases from V and 8 bases from J, with 5 bases in between. This CDR3 is built from 12 residues. The germline CDR1 and CDR2 sequences are MNHEY and SVGAGI. The CDR3 loop reads CASSYSRDIQYF. The CDR3 DNA follows: TGTGCCAGCAGTTACTCCCGGGACATTCAGTACTTC.

This clone was counted once. The chain has TRBV2 and TRBJ2-7; D possibly corresponds to TRBD1 (6 bases). The CDR3 length is 14 residues. Germline V gene lookup returns CDR1 SNHLY and CDR2 FYNNEI. V gave up 6 bases and J gave up 6 bases, with 18 bases separating them. CDR3 residues: CASRITGLRGEQYF. The CDR3 coding sequence is TGTGCCAGCAGGATTACAGGGCTCCGGGGCGAGCAGTACTTC.

The chain recombines TRBV7-2 with TRBJ2-3; 12 bases align to TRBD2. The CDR3 is made up of 17 amino acids. Germline V gene sequence: CDR1 SGHTA, CDR2 FQGNSA. V gave up 0 bases and J gave up 0 bases; unmatched junction bases: 1. Here the CDR3 DNA reads TGTGCCAGCAGCTTAGCGGGGACTAGCGGGAGCACAGATACGCAGTATTTT. Translating it yields CASSLAGTSGSTDTQYF.

The chain is built from TRBV7-2 and TRBJ2-1, with a possible D match to TRBD2 (5 bases). From germline, CDR1 is SGHTA and CDR2 FQGNSA. This CDR3 spans 16 amino acids. Trimming removed 2 bases at V and 4 bases at J, with 15 bases between. Here the CDR3 DNA reads TGTGCCAGCAGCTTAATGCCGGCGAGCGGTTACAATGAGCAGTTCTTC. Encoded protein: CASSLMPASGYNEQFF.

The chain couples TRBV28 to TRBJ2-7; D might be TRBD1 (5 bases). The CDR3 extends over 15 amino acids. CDR1 MDHEN and CDR2 SYDVKM come from the germline V gene. V lost 4 bases, J lost 5 bases, and 18 bases lay in between. The CDR3 region has the DNA TGTGCCAGCAGTTCTACTGGGTCAGGGATCCACGAGCAGTACGTC. It yields the protein CASSSTGSGIHEQYV.

The chain has TRBV5-4 and TRBJ2-2; perhaps D is TRBD1 or TRBD2 (5 bases each). CDR3 length: 13 residues. V was pared by 3 bases and J by 9 bases, with 12 bases between. Looked up from germline, CDR1 is SGHNT and CDR2 is YYREEE (reference sequence). For the CDR3, the DNA is TGTGCCAGCAGCTCCATGGGGGTTTGGGAGCTGTTTTTT. Residues: CASSSMGVWELFF.

As DNA, the CDR3 is TGTGCCAGTAGTGCGACAGGGGGCGGAGATACGCAGTATTTT. Translated: CASSATGGGDTQYF. The chain couples TRBV19 to TRBJ2-3, with 10 positions matching TRBD1. Per the germline V gene, CDR1 is LNHDA and CDR2 is SQIVND (reference sequence). V dropped 5 bases and J dropped 5; count of bases not matched to a gene: 4. The CDR3 spans 14 residues.

In its sample, this clone was seen once. This likely comes from a read error, as the CDR3 has no conserved phenylalanine or tryptophan at its end. J is TRBJ1-2 and V is TRBV4-3, with a tentative D call TRBD1 (5 bases). Looked up from germline, CDR1 is LGHNA and CDR2 is YSLEER. Deletions cut 0 bases from V and 2 bases from J, with 19 bases between. The CDR3 has 18 amino acids. CDR3 amino acids: CASSQDWGVGRSNYGYTL. In nucleotides, the CDR3 is TGCGCCAGCAGCCAAGATTGGGGGGTGGGGAGATCAAACTATGGCTACACCCTC.

The genes are TRBV15 and TRBJ1-1; D not certain. Trimming cost V 0 bases and J 1 base, with 3 bases left between them. From germline, CDR1 is LNHNV and CDR2 YYDKDF (reference sequence). The CDR3 is made up of 13 amino acids. The CDR3 DNA reads TGTGCCACCAGCAGAGACCCGAACACTGAAGCTTTCTTT. This encodes CATSRDPNTEAFF.

This clone was seen only once. V is TRBV2 and J is TRBJ2-2; a possible D gene is TRBD1 (5 bases). V lost 5 bases and J 6 bases, leaving 10 bases between the germline ends. Germline V CDR1 and CDR2: SNHLY, FYNNEI. This CDR3 is 13 amino acids long. CDR3 in amino acids: CASSQGRAGELFF. CDR3 in DNA: TGTGCCAGCAGTCAGGGTAGGGCCGGGGAGCTGTTTTTT.

This chain links TRBV11-3 with TRBJ2-1; 7 bases fit TRBD2. Trimming removed 0 bases from V and 7 bases from J; junction bases left unmatched: 15. This CDR3 region has 18 residues. Per germline, CDR1 SGHNT and CDR2 YENEEA. The CDR3 protein is CASSLDRGLVVRWNEQFF. The DNA of the CDR3 is TGTGCCAGCAGCTTAGATCGAGGACTAGTAGTTAGATGGAATGAGCAGTTCTTC.

This clone has just one count. V usage is TRBV10-3 and J usage is TRBJ2-5; D is unresolved. Deletions cut 3 bases from V and 1 base from J, with 9 bases between. This CDR3 comprises 14 residues. Germline CDR1 ENHRY, CDR2 SYGVKD. The CDR3 spells CAISETQLQETQYF. Written as DNA, the CDR3 is TGTGCCATCAGTGAAACCCAGCTCCAAGAGACCCAGTACTTC.

This chain links TRBV19 with TRBJ1-1, with no clear D. V gave up 2 bases and J gave up 1 base, with 14 bases separating them. In germline, CDR1 is LNHDA, CDR2 SQIVND (reference sequence). CDR3 length: 16 amino acids. CDR3 loop: CASSIRRPGPNTEAFF. The CDR3 DNA is TGTGCCAGTAGTATACGAAGGCCCGGCCCGAACACTGAAGCTTTCTTT.

V usage is TRBV5-1 and J usage is TRBJ1-1; 12 nucleotides align to TRBD1. The germline V gene encodes CDR1 SGHRS and CDR2 YFSETQ. CDR3 size: 16 residues. V lost 2 bases, J lost 5 bases, and 7 bases stayed unmatched. The CDR3 DNA reads as TGCGCCAGCAGCTTTGGGGACAGGGGGCGAGAAACTGAAGCTTTCTTT. Protein product: CASSFGDRGRETEAFF.

V is TRBV19 and J is TRBJ1-2; possible D gene TRBD1, 5 bases. With 5 bases removed from V and 1 base from J, the gap between germline ends came to 14 bases. This CDR3 spans 15 amino acids. The V gene's germline CDR1 is LNHDA and CDR2 SQIVND (reference sequence). CDR3 DNA sequence: TGTGCCAGTAGTTTCACAGGCAACCTTAACTATGGCTACACCTTC. Encoded protein: CASSFTGNLNYGYTF. Full variable domain (outside the CDR3, taken from reference TRBV19 and TRBJ1-2): DGGITQSPKYLFRKEGQNVTLSCEQNLNHDAMYWYRQDPGQGLRLIYYSQIVNDFQKGDIAEGYSVSREKKESFPLTVTSAQKNPTAFYLCASSFTGNLNYGYTFGSGTRLTVV.

This sequence joins TRBV18 and TRBJ2-1, with 8 bases that match TRBD1. Looked up from germline, CDR1 is KGHSH and CDR2 is LQKENI. This CDR3 has 16 amino acids. The junction had 11 bases not matched to a gene; V was cut back by 1 base and J by 9 bases. DNA for the CDR3: TGTGCCAGCTCACCACAAAGCCAGGGGGCTTACGGTGAGCAGTTCTTC. Amino acids: CASSPQSQGAYGEQFF.

V is TRBV15 and J is TRBJ2-6; 10 bases align to TRBD1. Germline V CDR1 and CDR2: LNHNV, YYDKDF (reference sequence). This CDR3 has 19 amino acids. V dropped 4 bases and J dropped 2; count of bases not matched to a gene: 11. CDR3 coding DNA: TGTGCCACCAGCAAAGACAGGGGGCGCATTCTAGCTGGGGCCAACGTCCTGACTTTC. Translated, it gives CATSKDRGRILAGANVLTF. The full variable domain, with the rest looked up from reference TRBV15 and TRBJ2-6, is DAMVIQNPRYQVTQFGKPVTLSCSQTLNHNVMYWYQQKSSQAPKLLFHYYDKDFNNEADTPDNFQSRRPNTSFCFLDIRSPGLGDTAMYLCATSKDRGRILAGANVLTFGAGSRLTVL.

This sequence joins TRBV10-1 and TRBJ2-2; a possible D gene is TRBD1 (5 bases). CDR1 WNHNN and CDR2 SYGVQD come from the germline V gene (reference sequence). This CDR3 is 14 amino acids long. Trimming stripped 6 bases from V and 4 bases from J, with 12 bases between. The CDR3 protein is CASSEDRSTGELFF. In DNA form, the CDR3 reads TGCGCCAGCAGCGAAGACAGAAGCACCGGGGAGCTGTTTTTT.

J is TRBJ2-2 and V is TRBV11-1, with 8 bases aligning to TRBD2. The CDR3 is 18 amino acids. J lost 7 bases, V lost 2 bases, and 15 bases had no gene match. The germline V gene has CDR1 SGHAT and CDR2 FQDESV (reference sequence). CDR3 nucleotides: TGTGCCAGCAGCTTAAGTTTAATAGCGGGACCAATAGGCGGGGAGCTGTTTTTT. Its protein product is CASSLSLIAGPIGGELFF.